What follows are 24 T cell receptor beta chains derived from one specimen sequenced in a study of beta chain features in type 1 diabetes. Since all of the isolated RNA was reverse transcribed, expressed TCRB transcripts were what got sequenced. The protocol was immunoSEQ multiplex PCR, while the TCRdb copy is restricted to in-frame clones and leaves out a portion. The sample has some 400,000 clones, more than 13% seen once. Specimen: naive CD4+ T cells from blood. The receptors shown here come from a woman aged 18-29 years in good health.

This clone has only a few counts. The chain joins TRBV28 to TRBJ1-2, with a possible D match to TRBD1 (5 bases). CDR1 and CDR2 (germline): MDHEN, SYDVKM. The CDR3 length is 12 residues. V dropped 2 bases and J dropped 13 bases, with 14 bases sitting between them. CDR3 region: CASSLGALACTF. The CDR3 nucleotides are TGTGCCAGCAGTTTAGGGGCTCTCGCCTGCACCTTC.

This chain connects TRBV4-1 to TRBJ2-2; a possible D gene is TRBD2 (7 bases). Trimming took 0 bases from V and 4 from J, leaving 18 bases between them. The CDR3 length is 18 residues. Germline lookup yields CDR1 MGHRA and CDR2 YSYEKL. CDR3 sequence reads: CASSQDPLGGLATGELFF. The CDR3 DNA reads TGCGCCAGCAGCCAAGATCCCCTGGGGGGGCTGGCCACCGGGGAGCTGTTTTTT.

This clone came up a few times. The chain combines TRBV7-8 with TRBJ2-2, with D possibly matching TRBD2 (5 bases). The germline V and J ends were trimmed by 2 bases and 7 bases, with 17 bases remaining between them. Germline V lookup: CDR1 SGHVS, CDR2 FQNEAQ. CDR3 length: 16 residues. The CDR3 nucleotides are TGTGCCAGCAGCTTAAGGGCTAGCTGGAGTTTCGGGGAGCTGTTTTTT. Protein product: CASSLRASWSFGELFF.

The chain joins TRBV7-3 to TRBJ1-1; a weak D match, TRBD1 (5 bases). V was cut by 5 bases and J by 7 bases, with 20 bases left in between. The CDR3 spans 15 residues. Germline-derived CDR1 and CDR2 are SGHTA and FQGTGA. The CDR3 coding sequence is TGTGCCAGCAGCGAAAACCTCGGGGGGATGGGTGAAGCTTTCTTT. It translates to CASSENLGGMGEAFF.

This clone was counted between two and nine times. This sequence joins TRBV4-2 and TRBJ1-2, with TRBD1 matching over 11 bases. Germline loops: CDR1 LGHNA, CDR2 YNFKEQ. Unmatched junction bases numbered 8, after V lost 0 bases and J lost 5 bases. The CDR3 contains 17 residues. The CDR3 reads CASSQDIGQGALYGYTF. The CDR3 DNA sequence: TGTGCCAGCAGCCAAGATATAGGACAGGGGGCTTTGTATGGCTACACCTTC.

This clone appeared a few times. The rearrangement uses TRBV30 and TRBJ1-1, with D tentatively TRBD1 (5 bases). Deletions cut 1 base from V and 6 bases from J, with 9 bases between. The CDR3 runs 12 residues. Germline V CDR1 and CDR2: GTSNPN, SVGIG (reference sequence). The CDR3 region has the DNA TGTGCCTGGAGTGGTGGAGGGGCTGAAGCTTTCTTT. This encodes CAWSGGGAEAFF.

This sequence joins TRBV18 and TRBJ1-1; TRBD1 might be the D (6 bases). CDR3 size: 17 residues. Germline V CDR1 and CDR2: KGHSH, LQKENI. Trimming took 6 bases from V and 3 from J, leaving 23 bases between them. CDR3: CASSEGQGRWLDTEAFF. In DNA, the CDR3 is TGTGCCAGCTCCGAGGGTCAGGGGCGGTGGTTGGACACTGAAGCTTTCTTT.

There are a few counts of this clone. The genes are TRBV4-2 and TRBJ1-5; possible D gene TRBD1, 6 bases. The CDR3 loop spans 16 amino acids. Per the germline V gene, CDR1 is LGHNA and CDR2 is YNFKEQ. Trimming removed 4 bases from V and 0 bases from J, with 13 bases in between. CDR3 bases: TGTGCCAGCAGCCCCGGCACAGGGAATAGCAATCAGCCCCAGCATTTT. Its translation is CASSPGTGNSNQPQHF.

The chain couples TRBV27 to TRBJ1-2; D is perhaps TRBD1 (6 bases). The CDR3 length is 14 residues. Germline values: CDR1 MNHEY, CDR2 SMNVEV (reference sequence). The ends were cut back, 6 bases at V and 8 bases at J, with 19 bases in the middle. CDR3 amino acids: CASRRPGVWWGYTF. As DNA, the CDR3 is TGTGCCAGCAGAAGACCAGGGGTTTGGTGGGGCTACACCTTC.

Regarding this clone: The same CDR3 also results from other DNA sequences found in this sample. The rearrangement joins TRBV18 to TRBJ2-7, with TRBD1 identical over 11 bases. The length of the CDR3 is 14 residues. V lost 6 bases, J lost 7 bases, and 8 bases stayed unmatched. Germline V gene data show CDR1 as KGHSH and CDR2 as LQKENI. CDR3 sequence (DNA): TGTGCCAGCTCCCCCGGGACAGGGGGATTGGAGCAGTACTTC. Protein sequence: CASSPGTGGLEQYF.

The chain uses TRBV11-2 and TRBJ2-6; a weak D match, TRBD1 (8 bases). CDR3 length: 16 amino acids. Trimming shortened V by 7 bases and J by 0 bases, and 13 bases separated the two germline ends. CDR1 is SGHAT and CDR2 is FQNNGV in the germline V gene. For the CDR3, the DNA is TGTGCCAGCAACACAGGGGGGGCCTCTGGGGCCAACGTCCTGACTTTC. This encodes CASNTGGASGANVLTF.

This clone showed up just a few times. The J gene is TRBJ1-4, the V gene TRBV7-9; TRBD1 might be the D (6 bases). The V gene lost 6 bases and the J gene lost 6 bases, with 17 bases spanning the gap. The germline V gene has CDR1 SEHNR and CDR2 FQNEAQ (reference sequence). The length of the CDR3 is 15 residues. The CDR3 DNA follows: TGTGCCAGCAGTTCCAACGGACAGCTTCATGAAAAACTGTTTTTT. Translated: CASSSNGQLHEKLFF.

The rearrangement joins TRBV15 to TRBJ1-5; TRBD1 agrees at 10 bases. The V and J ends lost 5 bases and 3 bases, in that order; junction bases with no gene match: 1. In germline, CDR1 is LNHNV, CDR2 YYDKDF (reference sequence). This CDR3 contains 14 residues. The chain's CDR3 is CATSGTGVNQPQHF. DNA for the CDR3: TGTGCCACCAGCGGGACAGGGGTCAATCAGCCCCAGCATTTT.

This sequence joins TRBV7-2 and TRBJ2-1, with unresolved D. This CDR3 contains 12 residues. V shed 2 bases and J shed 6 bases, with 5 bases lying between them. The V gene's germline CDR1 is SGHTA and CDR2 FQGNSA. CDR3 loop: CASSLIGNEQFF. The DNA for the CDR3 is TGTGCCAGCAGCTTAATCGGCAATGAGCAGTTCTTC. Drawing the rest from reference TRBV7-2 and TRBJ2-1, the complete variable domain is GAGVSQSPSNKVTEKGKDVELRCDPISGHTALYWYRQSLGQGLEFLIYFQGNSAPDKSGLPSDRFSAERTGGSVSTLTIQRTQQEDSAVYLCASSLIGNEQFFGPGTRLTVL.

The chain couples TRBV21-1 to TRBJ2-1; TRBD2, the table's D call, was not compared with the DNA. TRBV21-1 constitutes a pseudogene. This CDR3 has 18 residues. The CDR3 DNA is TGTGCCAGCAGCAAAGAAGGGTTGGCGGGAGGCCGCTACAATGAGCAGTTCTTC. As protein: CASSKEGLAGGRYNEQFF.

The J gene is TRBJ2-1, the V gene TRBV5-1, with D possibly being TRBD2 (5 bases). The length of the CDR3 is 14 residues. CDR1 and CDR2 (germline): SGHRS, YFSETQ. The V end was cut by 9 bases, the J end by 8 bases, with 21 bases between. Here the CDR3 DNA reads TGCGCCATTTCGGTTGGACCTAGCTCCGATGAGCAGTTCTTC. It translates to CAISVGPSSDEQFF.

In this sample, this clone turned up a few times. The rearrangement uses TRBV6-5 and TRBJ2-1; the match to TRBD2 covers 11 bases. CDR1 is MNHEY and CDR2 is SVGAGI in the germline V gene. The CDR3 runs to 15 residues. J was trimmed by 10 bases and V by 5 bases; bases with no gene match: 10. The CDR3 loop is CASSPTSGSSREQFF. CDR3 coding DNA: TGTGCCAGCAGTCCCACTAGCGGGAGCAGTAGGGAGCAGTTCTTC.

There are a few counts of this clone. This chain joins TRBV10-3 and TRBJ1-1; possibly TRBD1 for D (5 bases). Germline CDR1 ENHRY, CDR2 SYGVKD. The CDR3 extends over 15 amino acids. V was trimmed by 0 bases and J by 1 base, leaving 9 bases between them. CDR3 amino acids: CAISESGAPNTEAFF. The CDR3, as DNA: TGTGCCATCAGTGAGTCAGGGGCACCGAACACTGAAGCTTTCTTT.

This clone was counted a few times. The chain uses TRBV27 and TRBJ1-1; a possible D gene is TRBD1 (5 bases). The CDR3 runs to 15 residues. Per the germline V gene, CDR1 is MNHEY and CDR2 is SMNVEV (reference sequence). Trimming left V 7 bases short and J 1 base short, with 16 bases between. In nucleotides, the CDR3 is TGTGCCAGCACCTCCCTTGGGGCGGCGAACACTGAAGCTTTCTTT. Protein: CASTSLGAANTEAFF.

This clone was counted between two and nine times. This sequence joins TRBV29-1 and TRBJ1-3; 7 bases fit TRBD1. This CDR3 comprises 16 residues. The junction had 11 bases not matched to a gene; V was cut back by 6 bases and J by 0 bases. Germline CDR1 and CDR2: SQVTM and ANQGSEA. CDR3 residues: CSVEGRQGLSGNTIYF. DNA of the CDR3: TGCAGCGTCGAGGGAAGACAGGGACTCTCTGGAAACACCATATATTTT. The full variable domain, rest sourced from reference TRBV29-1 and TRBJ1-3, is SAVISQKPSRDICQRGTSLTIQCQVDSQVTMMFWYRQQPGQSLTLIATANQGSEATYESGFVIDKFPISRPNLTFSTLTVSNMSPEDSSIYLCSVEGRQGLSGNTIYFGEGSWLTVV.

The CDR3 nucleotides are TGTGCCTGGAGTCGGGGACAGGTCTTAGGGGAGACCCAGTACTTC. This codes for CAWSRGQVLGETQYF. The V gene is TRBV30, the J gene TRBJ2-5; TRBD1 matches at 8 bases. V was pared by 2 bases and J by 5 bases, with 10 bases of the junction left unmatched. The CDR3 has 15 residues. Germline-derived CDR1 and CDR2 are GTSNPN and SVGIG (reference sequence). Using reference TRBV30 and TRBJ2-5 for the parts outside the CDR3, the full variable domain is SQTIHQWPATLVQPVGSPLSLECTVEGTSNPNLYWYRQAAGRGLQLLFYSVGIGQISSEVPQNLSASRPQDRQFILSSKKLLLSDSGFYLCAWSRGQVLGETQYFGPGTRLLVL.

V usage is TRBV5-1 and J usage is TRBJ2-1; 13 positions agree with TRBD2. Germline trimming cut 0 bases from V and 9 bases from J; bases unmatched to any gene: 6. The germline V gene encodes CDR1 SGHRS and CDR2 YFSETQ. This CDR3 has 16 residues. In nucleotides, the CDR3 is TGCGCCAGCAGCTTGGTTGCCGGGACTAGCGGGATTGAGCAGTTCTTC. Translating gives CASSLVAGTSGIEQFF.

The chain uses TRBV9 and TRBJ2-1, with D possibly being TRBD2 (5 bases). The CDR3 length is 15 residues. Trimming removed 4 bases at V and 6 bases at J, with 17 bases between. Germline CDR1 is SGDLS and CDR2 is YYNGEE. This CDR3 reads CASSPQSLASNEQFF. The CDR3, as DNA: TGTGCCAGCAGCCCTCAATCGCTAGCATCCAATGAGCAGTTCTTC.

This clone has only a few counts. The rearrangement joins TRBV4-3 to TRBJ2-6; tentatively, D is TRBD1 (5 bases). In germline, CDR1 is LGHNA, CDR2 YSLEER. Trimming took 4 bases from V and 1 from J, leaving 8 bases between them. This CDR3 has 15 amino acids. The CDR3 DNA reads TGCGCCAGCAGCCCCTACAGGTCTGGGGCCAACGTCCTGACTTTC. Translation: CASSPYRSGANVLTF.